This T cell receptor (beta chain) came from a study of T cell responses to AZD1222 COVID-19 vaccine. The V end was cut by 3 bases, the J end by 8 bases, with 18 bases between. The CDR3 spans 15 residues. Germline values: CDR1 SGHKS, CDR2 YYEKEE (reference sequence). As to this clone: Its cognate antigen is unknown.

Data came from immunoSEQ multiplex PCR; TCRdb stores just in-frame clones and leaves some out. The sample shows approximately 60,000 clones, over 70% of them seen only once. Study-level findings and limits: Once two AZD1222 doses were given, Spike-specific TCR breadth and depth went up.

The sequence derives from an adult in good health. Sample: peripheral blood, taken on day 0 of AZD1222 vaccination. The genes are TRBV5-5 and TRBJ2-1, with D perhaps being TRBD1 or TRBD2 (5 bases each). The CDR3 DNA follows: TGTGCCAGCAGCTCCTACAGGTTGGAGGTCGATGAGCAGTTCTTC. Protein product: CASSSYRLEVDEQFF.